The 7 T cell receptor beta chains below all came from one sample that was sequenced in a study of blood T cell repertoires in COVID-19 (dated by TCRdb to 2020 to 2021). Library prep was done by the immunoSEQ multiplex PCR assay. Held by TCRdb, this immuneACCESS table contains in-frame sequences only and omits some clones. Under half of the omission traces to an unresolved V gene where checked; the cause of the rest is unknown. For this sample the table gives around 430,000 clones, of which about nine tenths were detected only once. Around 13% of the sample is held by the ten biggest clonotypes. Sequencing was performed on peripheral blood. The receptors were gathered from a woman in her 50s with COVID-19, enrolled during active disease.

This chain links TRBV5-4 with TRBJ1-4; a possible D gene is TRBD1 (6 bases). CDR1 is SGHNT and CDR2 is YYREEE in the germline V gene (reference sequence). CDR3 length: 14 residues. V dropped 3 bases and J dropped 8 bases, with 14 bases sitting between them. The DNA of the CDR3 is TGTGCCAGCAGCTCGCAGGGGTTTGGCGAAAAACTGTTTTTT. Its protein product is CASSSQGFGEKLFF.

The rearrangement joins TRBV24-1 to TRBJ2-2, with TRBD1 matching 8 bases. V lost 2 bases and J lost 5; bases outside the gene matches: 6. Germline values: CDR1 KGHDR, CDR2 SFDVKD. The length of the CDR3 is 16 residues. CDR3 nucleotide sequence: TGTGCCACCAGTGATTCGGACAGGGTTGGTACCGGGGAGCTGTTTTTT. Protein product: CATSDSDRVGTGELFF.

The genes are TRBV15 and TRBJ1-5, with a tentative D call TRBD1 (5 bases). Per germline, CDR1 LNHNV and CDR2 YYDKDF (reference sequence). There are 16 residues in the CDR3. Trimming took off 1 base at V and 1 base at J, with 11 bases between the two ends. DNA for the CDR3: TGTGCCACCAGCAGAGGGCCTCGACAGAGCAATCAGCCCCAGCATTTT. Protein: CATSRGPRQSNQPQHF.

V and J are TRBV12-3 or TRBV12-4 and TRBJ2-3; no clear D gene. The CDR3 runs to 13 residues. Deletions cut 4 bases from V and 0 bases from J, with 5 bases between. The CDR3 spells CASSSSSTDTQYF. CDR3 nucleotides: TGTGCCAGCAGTTCCTCTAGCACAGATACGCAGTATTTT.

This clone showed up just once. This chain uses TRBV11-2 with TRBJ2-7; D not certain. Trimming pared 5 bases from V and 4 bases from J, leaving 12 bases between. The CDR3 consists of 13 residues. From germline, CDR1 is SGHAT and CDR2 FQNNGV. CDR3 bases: TGTGCCAGCAGCCCCGGCGGCCGGTACGAGCAGTACTTC. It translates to CASSPGGRYEQYF. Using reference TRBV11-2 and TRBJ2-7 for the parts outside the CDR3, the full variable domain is EAGVAQSPRYKIIEKRQSVAFWCNPISGHATLYWYQQILGQGPKLLIQFQNNGVVDDSQLPKDRFSAERLKGVDSTLKIQPAKLEDSAVYLCASSPGGRYEQYFGPGTRLTVT.

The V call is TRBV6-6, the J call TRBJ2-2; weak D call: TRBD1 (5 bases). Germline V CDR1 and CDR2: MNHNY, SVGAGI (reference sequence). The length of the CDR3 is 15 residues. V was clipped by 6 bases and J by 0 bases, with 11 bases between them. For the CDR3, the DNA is TGTGCCAGCAGATTCATACAGGCGAACACCGGGGAGCTGTTTTTT. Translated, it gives CASRFIQANTGELFF.

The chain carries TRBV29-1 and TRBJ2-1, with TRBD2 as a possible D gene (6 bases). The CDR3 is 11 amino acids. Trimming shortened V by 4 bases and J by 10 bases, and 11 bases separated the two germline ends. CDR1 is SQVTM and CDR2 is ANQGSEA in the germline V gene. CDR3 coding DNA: TGCAGCGTTGGATGGGACTCGGAGCAGTTCTTC. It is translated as CSVGWDSEQFF.